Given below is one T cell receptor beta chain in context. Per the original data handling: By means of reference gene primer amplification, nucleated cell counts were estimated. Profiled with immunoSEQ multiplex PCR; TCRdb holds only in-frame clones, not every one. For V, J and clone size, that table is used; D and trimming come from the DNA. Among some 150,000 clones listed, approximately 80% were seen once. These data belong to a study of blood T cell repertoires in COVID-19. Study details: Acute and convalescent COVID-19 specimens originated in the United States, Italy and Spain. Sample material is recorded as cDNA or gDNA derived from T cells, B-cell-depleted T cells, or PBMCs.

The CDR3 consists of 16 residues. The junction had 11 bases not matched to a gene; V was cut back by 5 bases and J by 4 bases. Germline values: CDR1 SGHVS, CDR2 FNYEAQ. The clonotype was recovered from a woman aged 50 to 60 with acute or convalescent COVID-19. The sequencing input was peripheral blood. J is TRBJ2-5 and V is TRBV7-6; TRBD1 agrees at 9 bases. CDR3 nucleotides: TGTGCCAGCAGCCCCCGATTCACAGGGGGCGCAGAGACCCAGTACTTC. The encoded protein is CASSPRFTGGAETQYF.